A single sample gave rise to the 8 T cell receptor beta chains below, sequenced in a study of cytomegalovirus exposure and HLA in healthy donors. PCR was performed using 60 Vbeta and 13 Jbeta primers. The assay was immunoSEQ multiplex PCR, and TCRdb's table has in-frame clones only and misses some. The data show some 100,000 clones, approximately 73% seen once. Sequenced sample: PBMCs. All receptors come from a woman between 50 and 59 years old in good health and CMV-seropositive.

The chain has TRBV11-1 and TRBJ2-5, with D possibly being TRBD1 (5 bases). Trimming shortened V by 1 base and J by 4 bases, and 10 bases separated the two germline ends. CDR1 and CDR2 (germline): SGHAT, FQDESV (reference sequence). CDR3 length: 14 amino acids. CDR3 DNA: TGTGCCAGCAGCTTAGGGCCCACAGGAGAGACCCAGTACTTC. Translation gives CASSLGPTGETQYF.

CDR3 in DNA: TGTGCCAGCAGTGACCCCGAAAAGGGATGGGAGGGGGATACGCAGTATTTT. Translating it yields CASSDPEKGWEGDTQYF. V is TRBV25-1 and J is TRBJ2-3, with 7 positions matching TRBD2. This CDR3 has 17 residues. Germline V gene sequence: CDR1 MGHDK, CDR2 SYGVNS. V dropped 3 bases and J dropped 6; count of bases not matched to a gene: 15.

The chain combines TRBV21-1 with TRBJ2-7; the table's TRBD2 call for D was not verified on the DNA. TRBV21-1 is listed as a pseudogene. There are 18 residues in the CDR3. CDR3 loop: CASSRLGRRQPISYEQYF. CDR3 sequence (DNA): TGTGCCAGCAGCAGGCTAGGAAGAAGGCAACCGATCTCCTACGAGCAGTACTTC.

This clone was seen a handful of times. The chain couples TRBV9 to TRBJ2-3, with D possibly matching TRBD1 (7 bases). Trimming took 0 bases from V and 0 from J, leaving 14 bases between them. Germline V gene sequence: CDR1 SGDLS, CDR2 YYNGEE. The CDR3 has 17 residues. Here the CDR3 reads CASSVAPQGTSTDTQYF. Here the CDR3 DNA reads TGTGCCAGCAGCGTAGCTCCACAGGGGACTAGCACAGATACGCAGTATTTT.

The chain combines TRBV13 with TRBJ2-1; perhaps TRBD1 as D (6 bases). V shed 0 bases and J shed 7 bases, with 10 bases lying between them. The CDR3 covers 14 residues. The germline V gene has CDR1 PRHDT and CDR2 FYEKMQ (reference sequence). CDR3 DNA: TGTGCCAGCAGCTTAGGCCCACAGGGTAATGAGCAGTTCTTC. Its protein is CASSLGPQGNEQFF.

This clone was observed a single time. V usage is TRBV7-9 and J usage is TRBJ1-1; D is undetermined. V was shortened by 8 bases and J by 1 base, with 8 bases between the two germline ends. The CDR3 consists of 12 residues. Germline V lookup: CDR1 SEHNR, CDR2 FQNEAQ (reference sequence). The CDR3 DNA follows: TGTGCCAGCGGCCGACAGAACACTGAAGCTTTCTTT. As protein: CASGRQNTEAFF. The whole variable domain, remainder taken from reference TRBV7-9 and TRBJ1-1, is DTGVSQNPRHKITKRGQNVTFRCDPISEHNRLYWYRQTLGQGPEFLTYFQNEAQLEKSRLLSDRFSAERPKGSFSTLEIQRTEQGDSAMYLCASGRQNTEAFFGQGTRLTVV.

The gene calls are TRBV14 and TRBJ1-2; no firm D call. CDR1 is SGHDN and CDR2 is FVKESK in the germline V gene. The V gene lost 3 bases and the J gene lost 0 bases, with 20 bases spanning the gap. This CDR3 is 18 amino acids long. This CDR3 is CASSHSVSGSKANYGYTF. For the CDR3, the DNA is TGTGCCAGCAGCCACTCAGTCTCAGGCTCTAAAGCTAACTATGGCTACACCTTC. The whole variable domain, filled in from reference TRBV14 and TRBJ1-2, reads EAGVTQFPSHSVIEKGQTVTLRCDPISGHDNLYWYRRVMGKEIKFLLHFVKESKQDESGMPNNRFLAERTGGTYSTLKVQPAELEDSGVYFCASSHSVSGSKANYGYTFGSGTRLTVV.

The V and J genes are TRBV2 and TRBJ2-2, with D maybe TRBD1 (6 bases). Germline-derived CDR1 and CDR2 are SNHLY and FYNNEI. The CDR3 loop spans 16 amino acids. The V and J ends lost 4 bases and 5 bases respectively, with 17 bases between them. The CDR3 sequence: CASSAYVGAATGELFF. The CDR3, as DNA: TGTGCCAGCAGTGCCTACGTGGGGGCAGCGACCGGGGAGCTGTTTTTT.